One and the same sample provided the 21 T cell receptor beta chains below, sequenced in a study of blood T cell repertoires in COVID-19. Profiled with immunoSEQ multiplex PCR; TCRdb holds only in-frame clones, not every one. The data hold some 160,000 clones, with about 90% observed a single time. Sequenced input: peripheral blood. The receptors here all came from a man aged 55-75 years with acute or convalescent COVID-19.

The gene calls are TRBV14 and TRBJ2-1; 8 positions agree with TRBD1. The CDR3 is 15 residues long. The junction had 4 bases not matched to a gene; V was cut back by 4 bases and J by 2 bases. Germline V CDR1 and CDR2: SGHDN, FVKESK. The CDR3 coding sequence is TGTGCCAGCAGCCGCGACAGGGGACCCTACAATGAGCAGTTCTTC. Its translation: CASSRDRGPYNEQFF.

This chain uses TRBV7-2 with TRBJ2-5; tentatively, D is TRBD2 (7 bases). The V end lost 0 bases, the J end lost 4 bases, and 12 bases lay between the germline ends. Germline loops: CDR1 SGHTA, CDR2 FQGNSA. The CDR3 runs 15 residues. This CDR3 is CASSLAGGGRETQYF. DNA of the CDR3: TGTGCCAGCAGCTTAGCAGGGGGGGGCAGAGAGACCCAGTACTTC. Supplemented by reference TRBV7-2 and TRBJ2-5, the full variable domain reads GAGVSQSPSNKVTEKGKDVELRCDPISGHTALYWYRQSLGQGLEFLIYFQGNSAPDKSGLPSDRFSAERTGGSVSTLTIQRTQQEDSAVYLCASSLAGGGRETQYFGPGTRLLVL.

This clone was seen only once. The V and J genes are TRBV21-1 and TRBJ1-3; the D call of TRBD1 is as the table states it, not checked on the DNA. TRBV21-1 is labeled a pseudogene. The CDR3 totals 15 residues. The CDR3 bases are TGTGCCAGCAGGAACAGGGGGCGAAATGGAAACACCATATATTTT. Its translation: CASRNRGRNGNTIYF.

The J gene is TRBJ1-1, the V gene TRBV12-3 or TRBV12-4; tentative D call: TRBD1 (6 bases). The CDR3 spans 13 residues. Trimming pared 8 bases from V and 3 bases from J, leaving 13 bases between. DNA of the CDR3: TGTGCCAGCGTACAGGGAGTGTACACTGAAGCTTTCTTT. It is translated as CASVQGVYTEAFF.

This chain links TRBV5-1 with TRBJ1-2; a weak D match, TRBD1 (6 bases). Germline V lookup: CDR1 SGHRS, CDR2 YFSETQ. The CDR3 consists of 13 residues. Trimming stripped 2 bases from V and 8 bases from J, with 13 bases between. The CDR3 loop reads CASSLGGDLGYTF. CDR3 bases: TGCGCCAGCAGCTTAGGGGGAGATTTAGGCTACACCTTC. Drawing the rest from reference TRBV5-1 and TRBJ1-2, the complete variable domain is KAGVTQTPRYLIKTRGQQVTLSCSPISGHRSVSWYQQTPGQGLQFLFEYFSETQRNKGNFPGRFSGRQFSNSRSEMNVSTLELGDSALYLCASSLGGDLGYTFGSGTRLTVV.

The chain has TRBV3-1 (or the pseudogene TRBV3-2) and TRBJ1-6; no clear D gene. Trimming took off 5 bases at V and 12 bases at J, with 11 bases between the two ends. This CDR3 comprises 12 residues. Germline V gene lookup returns CDR1 LGHDT and CDR2 YNNKEL (reference sequence). The CDR3 DNA is TGTGCCAGCAGCGCCCACATCAGACCCCTCCACTTT. It is translated as CASSAHIRPLHF.

This clone showed up just a few times. This chain joins TRBV27 and TRBJ2-7, with D possibly matching TRBD2 (6 bases). Trimming removed 7 bases from V and 7 bases from J, with 17 bases in between. Germline V gene sequence: CDR1 MNHEY, CDR2 SMNVEV (reference sequence). The CDR3 is 13 residues long. Here the CDR3 reads CASTPVFGGEQYF. The DNA for the CDR3 is TGTGCCAGCACTCCGGTATTTGGGGGGGAGCAGTACTTC.

The J gene is TRBJ1-5, the V gene TRBV6-1; D is unclear. The CDR3 length is 15 residues. CDR1 is MNHNS and CDR2 is SASEGT in the germline V gene. Trimming shortened V by 0 bases and J by 3 bases, and 9 bases separated the two germline ends. CDR3 amino acids: CASSEAQLFNQPQHF. The CDR3 coding sequence is TGTGCCAGCAGTGAAGCACAGTTATTCAATCAGCCCCAGCATTTT.

This chain joins TRBV12-3 or TRBV12-4 and TRBJ2-3; 8 nucleotides agree with TRBD2. V was pared by 8 bases and J by 6 bases, with 7 bases of the junction left unmatched. This CDR3 spans 13 amino acids. In DNA form, the CDR3 reads TGTGCCAGCCGGGGGGGCGGGGTGGATACGCAGTATTTT. Translated: CASRGGGVDTQYF.

The rearrangement links TRBV20-1 to TRBJ2-4; D not certain. There are 11 residues in the CDR3. Germline CDR1 DFQATT, CDR2 SNEGSKA (reference sequence). V gave up 2 bases and J gave up 8 bases, with 7 bases separating them. The CDR3 loop is CSARQLDIQYF. For the CDR3, the DNA is TGCAGTGCTAGACAGTTGGACATTCAGTACTTC.

The table lists this clone with a count of one. The rearrangement joins TRBV4-1 to TRBJ2-1; 10 nucleotides align to TRBD2. The CDR3 is made up of 16 amino acids. V was clipped by 2 bases and J by 7 bases; unmatched bases: 8. Per germline, CDR1 MGHRA and CDR2 YSYEKL. The CDR3 region has the DNA TGCGCCAGCAGCCAACCTCTAGCGGGGGTAAAAAATGAGCAGTTCTTC. Residues: CASSQPLAGVKNEQFF.

The chain joins TRBV12-5 to TRBJ1-1; 11 bases match TRBD1. Germline V gene data show CDR1 as LGHNT and CDR2 as FRNRAP. CDR3 length equals 15 residues. V dropped 2 bases and J dropped 7; count of bases not matched to a gene: 6. The DNA for the CDR3 is TGTGCTAGTGGTTTGTCAGGACAGGGGGCGGGTGAAGCTTTCTTT. Its translation is CASGLSGQGAGEAFF.

This clone has a single count. The V and J genes are TRBV27 and TRBJ2-2; tentative D call: TRBD2 (5 bases). V gave up 7 bases and J gave up 0 bases, with 12 bases separating them. Germline CDR1 is MNHEY and CDR2 is SMNVEV (reference sequence). The CDR3 is 15 amino acids. The CDR3 here is CASNQAATNTGELFF. CDR3 coding DNA: TGTGCCAGCAACCAAGCGGCGACGAACACCGGGGAGCTGTTTTTT.

This clone came up once. The gene calls are TRBV19 and TRBJ1-2; the D gene is possibly TRBD1 (5 bases). V lost 1 base, J lost 2 bases, and 8 bases lay in between. The CDR3 spans 14 residues. The germline gives CDR1 LNHDA, CDR2 SQIVND (reference sequence). CDR3 in DNA: TGTGCCAGTAGTATAGGACAGAGAAACTATGGCTACACCTTC. This translates into CASSIGQRNYGYTF.

The rearrangement uses TRBV6-5 and TRBJ1-1; 10 positions match TRBD1. Germline CDR1 MNHEY, CDR2 SVGAGI. J lost 0 bases, V lost 8 bases, and 6 bases had no gene match. This CDR3 is 15 amino acids long. The CDR3 loop reads CASSWTGGMNTEAFF. The CDR3, as DNA: TGTGCCAGCTCATGGACAGGGGGGATGAACACTGAAGCTTTCTTT.

This clone appeared once. J is TRBJ1-1 and V is TRBV5-1; 8 bases are shared with TRBD1. Germline V CDR1 and CDR2: SGHRS, YFSETQ. The CDR3 totals 15 residues. Unmatched junction bases numbered 5, after V lost 4 bases and J lost 0 bases. The CDR3: CASSPGQALNTEAFF. In DNA form, the CDR3 reads TGCGCCAGCAGCCCGGGACAGGCCTTGAACACTGAAGCTTTCTTT.

V usage is TRBV18 and J usage is TRBJ2-7, with 8 bases identical to TRBD1. V trimming: 3 bases; J trimming: 2 bases; junction bases outside the gene matches: 6. The CDR3 runs to 15 residues. Germline V gene data show CDR1 as KGHSH and CDR2 as LQKENI. Here the CDR3 DNA reads TGTGCCAGCTCACCTCCCCCAGGGGGCGCCTACGAGCAGTACTTC. Translated, it gives CASSPPPGGAYEQYF.

This clone was counted between two and nine times. The sample holds other DNA sequences that translate to the same CDR3. The chain recombines TRBV2 with TRBJ1-1; D gene unclear. In germline, CDR1 is SNHLY, CDR2 FYNNEI. Deletions cut 6 bases from V and 1 base from J, with 9 bases between. The CDR3 has 13 amino acids. The CDR3 loop is CASSVGENTEAFF. DNA of the CDR3: TGTGCCAGCAGCGTGGGAGAGAACACTGAAGCTTTCTTT.

The rearrangement joins TRBV6-5 to TRBJ2-3, with D possibly being TRBD2 (5 bases). V shed 0 bases and J shed 8 bases, with 12 bases lying between them. Germline CDR1 is MNHEY and CDR2 is SVGAGI. The CDR3 is 14 residues long. CDR3 nucleotides: TGTGCCAGCAGTTACTCTTCGGAGGTTACTACGCAGTATTTT. Residues: CASSYSSEVTTQYF.

The V and J genes are TRBV27 and TRBJ2-7; D perhaps matches TRBD1 (5 bases). CDR1 MNHEY and CDR2 SMNVEV come from the germline V gene (reference sequence). CDR3 size: 13 residues. Trimming took 3 bases from V and 5 from J, leaving 11 bases between them. The CDR3: CASSFGRGNEQYF. The CDR3 DNA reads as TGTGCCAGCAGTTTTGGTAGGGGCAACGAGCAGTACTTC.

The rearrangement joins TRBV5-4 to TRBJ1-2; D might be TRBD1 (6 bases). This CDR3 region has 14 residues. V lost 3 bases, J lost 4 bases, and 13 bases lay in between. Germline CDR1 reads SGHNT; CDR2 reads YYREEE (reference sequence). The CDR3 DNA reads TGTGCCAGCAGCTCAATCACAGGGACCTATGGCTACACCTTC. It encodes CASSSITGTYGYTF. Looking up the rest from reference TRBV5-4 and TRBJ1-2 gives the full variable domain: ETGVTQSPTHLIKTRGQQVTLRCSSQSGHNTVSWYQQALGQGPQFIFQYYREEENGRGNFPPRFSGLQFPNYSSELNVNALELDDSALYLCASSSITGTYGYTFGSGTRLTVV.